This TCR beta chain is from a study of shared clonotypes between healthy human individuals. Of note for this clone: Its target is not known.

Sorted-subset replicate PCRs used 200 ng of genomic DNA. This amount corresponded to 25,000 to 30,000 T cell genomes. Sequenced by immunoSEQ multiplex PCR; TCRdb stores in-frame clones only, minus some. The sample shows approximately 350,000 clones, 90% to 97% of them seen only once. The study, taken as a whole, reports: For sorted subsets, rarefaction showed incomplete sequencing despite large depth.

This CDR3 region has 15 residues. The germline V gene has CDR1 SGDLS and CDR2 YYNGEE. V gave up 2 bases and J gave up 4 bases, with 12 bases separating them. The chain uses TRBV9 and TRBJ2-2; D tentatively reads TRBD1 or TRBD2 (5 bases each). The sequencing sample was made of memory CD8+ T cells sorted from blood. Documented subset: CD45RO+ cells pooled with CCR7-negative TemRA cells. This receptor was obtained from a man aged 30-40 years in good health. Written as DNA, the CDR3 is TGTGCCAGCAGCGTTTTTTTTGGGGGCACCGGGGAGCTGTTTTTT. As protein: CASSVFFGGTGELFF.